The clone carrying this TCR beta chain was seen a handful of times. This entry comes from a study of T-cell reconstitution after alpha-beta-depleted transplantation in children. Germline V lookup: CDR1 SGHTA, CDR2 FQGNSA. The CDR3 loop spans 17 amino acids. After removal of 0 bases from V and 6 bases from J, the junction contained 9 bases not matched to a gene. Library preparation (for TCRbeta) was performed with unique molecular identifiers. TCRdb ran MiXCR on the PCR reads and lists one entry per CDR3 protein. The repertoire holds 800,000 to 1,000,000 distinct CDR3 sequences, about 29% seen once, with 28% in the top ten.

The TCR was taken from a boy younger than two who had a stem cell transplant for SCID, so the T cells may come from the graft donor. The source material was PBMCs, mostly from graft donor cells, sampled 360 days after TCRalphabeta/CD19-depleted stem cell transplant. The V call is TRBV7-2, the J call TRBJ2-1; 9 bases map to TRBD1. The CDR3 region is CASSLARTGGFGNEQFF. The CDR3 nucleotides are TGTGCCAGCAGCTTAGCCAGAACAGGGGGCTTTGGCAATGAGCAGTTCTTC.